The 30 T cell receptor beta chains presented below share a single source sample, sequenced in a study of patients and donors after allogeneic stem cell transplantation. TCRdb re-analysed the RT-PCR reads in MiXCR, keeping a single row per CDR3 protein. The repertoire holds about 960,000 distinct CDR3 sequences, with roughly 18% as singletons. The sample was blood, either unsorted or a sorted T cell fraction (not recorded which). The receptor source for this set is a human donor who was either an allogeneic HSCT recipient or a stem cell or donor lymphocyte infusion donor (not recorded which). It is not recorded whose cells these are; they may come from a transplant donor.

V and J are TRBV5-1 and TRBJ2-3; 9 positions agree with TRBD2. V shed 0 bases, J shed 4 bases, and the junction held 3 bases outside the gene matches. CDR1 is SGHRS and CDR2 is YFSETQ in the germline V gene. The length of the CDR3 is 15 residues. This chain's CDR3 is CASSLGSGSSDTQYF. In nucleotides, the CDR3 is TGCGCCAGCAGCTTGGGTAGCGGGAGTTCAGATACGCAGTATTTT.

The CDR3 bases are TGTGCCAGCAGCTTGGTGGCCCTAACCGCAGCGGGGTCCTACAATGAGCAGTTCTTC. Protein: CASSLVALTAAGSYNEQFF. This chain links TRBV5-4 with TRBJ2-1; 7 nucleotides line up with TRBD2. CDR1 and CDR2 from the germline V gene are SGHNT and YYREEE (reference sequence). The junction had 13 bases not matched to a gene; V was cut back by 0 bases and J by 1 base. This CDR3 spans 19 amino acids.

This clonotype was detected ten times or more. This chain uses TRBV12-3 or TRBV12-4 with TRBJ2-5; a weak D match, TRBD1 (7 bases). The V gene lost 6 bases and the J gene lost 5 bases, with 16 bases spanning the gap. This CDR3 is 14 amino acids long. The CDR3 region has the DNA TGTGCCAGCAGCCCCGGGGAGGACAGGGAGACCCAGTACTTC. It yields the protein CASSPGEDRETQYF.

The chain combines TRBV25-1 with TRBJ1-5; the D is unclear. Trimming left V 4 bases short and J 2 bases short, with 6 bases between. The CDR3 runs to 13 residues. Germline V gene sequence: CDR1 MGHDK, CDR2 SYGVNS. CDR3 in amino acids: CASSGSGNQPQHF. The CDR3 region has the DNA TGTGCCAGCAGTGGGTCTGGCAATCAGCCCCAGCATTTT.

The chain links TRBV20-1 to TRBJ2-7, with a tentative D call TRBD2 (6 bases). Germline V lookup: CDR1 DFQATT, CDR2 SNEGSKA (reference sequence). The CDR3 has 13 amino acids. V lost 7 bases, J lost 6 bases, and 19 bases lay in between. The CDR3 DNA follows: TGCAGTGGGGCGGCGGGGCGCTTCACCGAGCAGTACTTC. It yields the protein CSGAAGRFTEQYF.

The chain has TRBV10-3 and TRBJ2-5, with TRBD2 identical over 8 bases. The CDR3 extends over 15 amino acids. V was clipped by 0 bases and J by 6 bases; unmatched bases: 6. The germline CDR1 and CDR2 sequences are ENHRY and SYGVKD. Written as DNA, the CDR3 is TGTGCCATCAGTGAGTCTAGCGGGGCGGGTAAGACCCAGTACTTC. Its translation is CAISESSGAGKTQYF.

Regarding this clonotype: A junction end diverges from the germline sequence, so it may reflect a read error. This sequence joins TRBV6-1 and TRBJ2-7; 8 bases are a match to TRBD1. The germline CDR1 and CDR2 sequences are MNHNS and SASEGT. The CDR3 length is 15 residues. CDR3 protein: CASREPGQDSFEQYF. The DNA of the CDR3 is TGTGCCAGCAGGGAGCCGGGACAGGACTCCTTCGAGCAGTACTTC.

This clonotype was recorded many times. The V call is TRBV5-1, the J call TRBJ2-7, with unresolved D. The CDR3 sequence is 15 residues long. The V gene's germline CDR1 is SGHRS and CDR2 YFSETQ. The V gene lost 0 bases and the J gene lost 2 bases, with 12 bases spanning the gap. The CDR3 DNA follows: TGCGCCAGCAGCTTGGGGGCAGGTCTTGCCTACGAGCAGTACTTC. This encodes CASSLGAGLAYEQYF.

Many counts were recorded for this clonotype. The V call is TRBV6-5, the J call TRBJ2-3; no firm D call. Per germline, CDR1 MNHEY and CDR2 SVGAGI. The V and J ends lost 2 bases and 0 bases respectively, with 3 bases between them. The CDR3 runs 13 residues. In DNA form, the CDR3 reads TGTGCCAGCAGTTACGGGAGCACAGATACGCAGTATTTT. Its translation is CASSYGSTDTQYF.

This chain links TRBV15 with TRBJ2-1, with D perhaps being TRBD1 or TRBD2 (5 bases each). This CDR3 comprises 13 residues. Germline CDR1 and CDR2: LNHNV and YYDKDF (reference sequence). Trimming stripped 5 bases from V and 12 bases from J, with 17 bases between. The CDR3, as DNA: TGTGCCACCAGCTCTTACCTAGCCCAGGGGCAGTTCTTC. Translation gives CATSSYLAQGQFF.

This clonotype came up a few times. The chain combines TRBV6-5 with TRBJ1-6, with D possibly being TRBD1 (6 bases). CDR3 size: 16 residues. Per the germline V gene, CDR1 is MNHEY and CDR2 is SVGAGI. The germline V and J ends were trimmed by 2 bases and 8 bases, with 16 bases remaining between them. Here the CDR3 reads CASSYRRVGGHSPLHF. The CDR3 bases are TGTGCCAGCAGTTACCGACGAGTGGGGGGCCATTCACCCCTCCACTTT.

The gene calls are TRBV5-1 and TRBJ2-3, with 7 nucleotides matching TRBD2. Germline V gene lookup returns CDR1 SGHRS and CDR2 YFSETQ. The V and J ends lost 0 bases and 4 bases, in that order; junction bases with no gene match: 11. This CDR3 has 17 amino acids. In DNA, the CDR3 is TGCGCCAGCAGCTTGGACCTCCTGGGGACTAAGGCAGATACGCAGTATTTT. The encoded protein is CASSLDLLGTKADTQYF.

The J gene is TRBJ2-5, the V gene TRBV5-6, with D possibly being TRBD1 or TRBD2 (5 bases each). The length of the CDR3 is 13 residues. With 0 bases removed from V and 9 bases from J, the gap between germline ends came to 12 bases. Germline lookup yields CDR1 SGHDT and CDR2 YYEEEE. DNA for the CDR3: TGTGCCAGCAGCTTGGGCAGGGAGTTTTCCCAGTACTTC. Its protein product is CASSLGREFSQYF.

This clonotype was seen a handful of times. This chain links TRBV12-3 or TRBV12-4 with TRBJ1-2; D is undetermined. The CDR3 is 14 residues long. V was trimmed by 0 bases and J by 4 bases, leaving 9 bases between them. In DNA, the CDR3 is TGTGCCAGCAGTTTAGCTTCCCTCCCCTATGGCTACACCTTC. Amino acids: CASSLASLPYGYTF.

The CDR3 spells CASSVIGQGGQPQHF. The CDR3 DNA reads as TGTGCCAGCAGTGTGATTGGACAGGGAGGTCAGCCCCAGCATTTT. This chain connects TRBV6-1 to TRBJ1-5; TRBD1 matches at 8 bases. The CDR3 spans 15 residues. Trimming at V came to 4 bases and at J to 6 bases, leaving 8 bases not matched to a gene. Germline V CDR1 and CDR2: MNHNS, SASEGT.

This clonotype was detected a few times. The chain joins TRBV24-1 to TRBJ2-3, with TRBD2 identical over 11 bases. Germline values: CDR1 KGHDR, CDR2 SFDVKD. The CDR3 runs 16 residues. V shed 5 bases and J 3 bases; nucleotides not matched to a gene: 6. This CDR3 reads CATSGLTSGKTDTQYF. The DNA for the CDR3 is TGTGCCACCAGTGGCCTGACTAGCGGGAAAACAGATACGCAGTATTTT.

This clonotype was seen a handful of times. The chain carries TRBV4-1 and TRBJ1-5; D is unresolved. In germline, CDR1 is MGHRA, CDR2 YSYEKL. CDR3 size: 16 residues. The V gene lost 0 bases and the J gene lost 0 bases, with 9 bases spanning the gap. The DNA for the CDR3 is TGCGCCAGCAGCCAAGAATCAGGTTATAGCAATCAGCCCCAGCATTTT. It is translated as CASSQESGYSNQPQHF.

In its sample, this clonotype was seen a few times. The chain uses TRBV28 and TRBJ2-1, with TRBD2 as a possible D gene (5 bases). Germline CDR1 is MDHEN and CDR2 is SYDVKM. Trimming shortened V by 3 bases and J by 7 bases, and 16 bases separated the two germline ends. The CDR3 runs to 15 residues. The CDR3: CASSLSSGRRNEQFF. The CDR3 nucleotides read TGTGCCAGCAGTTTGTCTAGTGGGAGAAGGAATGAGCAGTTCTTC.

Only a few counts were recorded for this clonotype. The V call is TRBV6-5, the J call TRBJ1-5; a weak D match, TRBD1 (6 bases). V lost 4 bases to trimming and J lost 2 bases, with 12 bases between them. CDR1 is MNHEY and CDR2 is SVGAGI in the germline V gene. This CDR3 has 15 residues. The CDR3 is CASSSRGGGNQPQHF. The CDR3 DNA reads as TGTGCCAGCAGTTCAAGGGGGGGCGGCAATCAGCCCCAGCATTTT.

This clonotype was counted a few times. This chain joins TRBV20-1 and TRBJ1-5, with D unresolved. The CDR3 totals 13 residues. Trimming cost V 3 bases and J 5 bases, with 11 bases left between them. Germline values: CDR1 DFQATT, CDR2 SNEGSKA (reference sequence). CDR3 loop: CSARMQEDQPQHF. The CDR3, as DNA: TGCAGTGCTAGGATGCAGGAGGATCAGCCCCAGCATTTT.

Note on this clonotype: This CDR3 fails to terminate in the conserved phenylalanine or tryptophan, so it likely reflects a read error. This rearrangement joins TRBV12-3 or TRBV12-4 to TRBJ2-1; the match to TRBD2 covers 10 bases. The ends lost 6 bases at V and 7 bases at J; junction bases unmatched: 9. The length of the CDR3 is 15 residues. This CDR3 reads CASRTLAGGENEQFY. The CDR3 DNA is TGTGCCAGCAGGACGTTAGCGGGGGGCGAAAATGAGCAGTTCTAC.

The chain has TRBV7-9 and TRBJ2-3, with 7 bases fitting TRBD2. The CDR3 contains 16 residues. Trimming removed 4 bases from V and 2 bases from J; junction bases left unmatched: 9. The germline gives CDR1 SEHNR, CDR2 FQNEAQ (reference sequence). The CDR3 DNA reads TGTGCCAGCAGCTCGAGTAGGAGCGGGGCCACAGATACGCAGTATTTT. Translated: CASSSSRSGATDTQYF.

This clonotype has just a few counts. The V call is TRBV4-3, the J call TRBJ2-2; 7 bases fit TRBD1. The CDR3 loop spans 17 amino acids. Unmatched junction bases numbered 8, after V lost 3 bases and J lost 1 base. Per the germline V gene, CDR1 is LGHNA and CDR2 is YSLEER. The CDR3 DNA is TGCGCCAGCAGCCATCCGACAGGGCTTGTGAACACCGGGGAGCTGTTTTTT. The encoded protein is CASSHPTGLVNTGELFF.

This sequence joins TRBV20-1 and TRBJ1-6; 7 positions match TRBD1. The J segment lost 14 bases and the V segment lost 5 bases, leaving 12 bases of the junction unmatched. The CDR3 length is 13 residues. Germline loops: CDR1 DFQATT, CDR2 SNEGSKA (reference sequence). The CDR3 DNA reads TGCAGTGCTGGAGGACAGGCCGTAGCGACCCTCCACTTT. This gives the protein CSAGGQAVATLHF.

This clonotype showed up many times. This chain's CDR3 is CSVEPDRSYGYTF. In nucleotides, the CDR3 is TGCAGCGTTGAACCGGACAGGAGCTATGGCTACACCTTC. The chain uses TRBV29-1 and TRBJ1-2; 7 bases align to TRBD1. This CDR3 contains 13 residues. Germline V lookup: CDR1 SQVTM, CDR2 ANQGSEA. With V trimmed by 2 bases and J by 4 bases, 4 bases remained unmatched.

This clonotype has ten or more counts. The V gene is TRBV2, the J gene TRBJ1-5; the D gene is possibly TRBD1 (5 bases). This CDR3 contains 14 residues. Trimming took 4 bases from V and 7 from J, leaving 14 bases between them. Germline loops: CDR1 SNHLY, CDR2 FYNNEI. CDR3 bases: TGTGCCAGCAGTGCGTTTAGGGGTCAACAGCCCCAGCATTTT. This codes for CASSAFRGQQPQHF.

This sequence joins TRBV20-1 and TRBJ2-2, with no clear D. Germline CDR1 reads DFQATT; CDR2 reads SNEGSKA (reference sequence). The V gene lost 3 bases and the J gene lost 1 base, with 9 bases spanning the gap. CDR3 length: 14 residues. The CDR3 sequence: CSARKTLNTGELFF. The DNA of the CDR3 is TGCAGTGCTAGGAAGACACTGAACACCGGGGAGCTGTTTTTT.

V gene TRBV7-3 combines with J gene TRBJ2-3, with a possible D match to TRBD1 (6 bases). V lost 2 bases and J 1 base, leaving 19 bases between the germline ends. CDR1 is SGHTA, CDR2 FQGTGA, per germline. The CDR3 spans 18 residues. CDR3 loop: CASSLQGPGHGRTDTQYF. The CDR3 DNA sequence: TGTGCCAGCAGCTTACAGGGTCCGGGACACGGACGCACAGATACGCAGTATTTT.

The chain links TRBV5-1 to TRBJ2-4; D not resolved. This CDR3 contains 15 residues. CDR1 SGHRS and CDR2 YFSETQ come from the germline V gene. V was clipped by 0 bases and J by 3 bases, with 10 bases between them. The CDR3 DNA is TGCGCCAGCAGCTTGGCCGGCGGTGGCAAAAACATTCAGTACTTC. Translation gives CASSLAGGGKNIQYF.

The CDR3 loop reads CATSDFRTNGYTF. CDR3 sequence (DNA): TGTGCCACCAGTGATTTTCGGACTAACGGCTACACCTTC. This chain connects TRBV24-1 to TRBJ1-2; D unclear. This CDR3 has 13 residues. Trimming removed 1 base from V and 8 bases from J, with 10 bases in between. Germline lookup yields CDR1 KGHDR and CDR2 SFDVKD.